This T cell receptor beta chain is from a study of post-analysis software for immune sequencing data. Study findings and constraints: TRBV segments more frequent in patients than in controls numbered a few and included TRBV5-6, TRBV5-1 and TRBV20-1.

The TCR beta cDNA libraries carried unique molecular identifiers. TCRdb redid the calling of the PCR reads with MiXCR, one entry per CDR3 protein. The repertoire has some 450,000 distinct CDR3 sequences, under 55% of them found once; the top ten carry 9.5% to 13%. Germline CDR1 reads DFQATT; CDR2 reads SNEGSKA (reference sequence). The V end lost 6 bases, the J end lost 6 bases, and 15 bases lay between the germline ends. The CDR3 contains 12 residues. In its sample, this clonotype was seen once. The antigen remains undetermined. The sequence derives from a girl aged 10 to 17 with multiple sclerosis. The rearrangement joins TRBV20-1 to TRBJ2-7, with a weak D call TRBD1 (6 bases). Sequences were obtained from blood. DNA for the CDR3: TGCAGTGCCACGACAGGCTCCCTCGAGCAGTACTTC. Translation: CSATTGSLEQYF.